This T cell receptor (beta chain) is drawn from a study of early T cells in non-severe SARS-CoV-2 infection. As for the study in general: It was bulk RNA from unsorted whole blood that was sequenced, and the chains were unpaired. Whole-study results and caveats: VDJdb matching favored anti-spike CD8 responses, missing private and CD4 specificities.

CDR3 length: 21 residues. V trimming: 5 bases; J trimming: 2 bases; junction bases outside the gene matches: 21. Germline V gene sequence: CDR1 SGHAT, CDR2 FQNNGV. Researchers tagged individual cDNA molecules with unique molecular identifiers. TCRdb called the 5' RACE reads again in MiXCR, with one record for every CDR3 protein. The sample consists of approximately 88,000 distinct CDR3 sequences, around 15% of them appearing once. A remark on this clonotype: Its cognate antigen is unknown.

Sequenced: whole blood. V and J are TRBV11-2 and TRBJ2-3; TRBD2 agrees at 11 bases. The source of this sequence is an adult who was a healthcare worker with PCR-confirmed SARS-CoV-2 infection or an uninfected control (not recorded which). The CDR3 nucleotides read TGTGCCAGCAGCACAAGGGTCGGTTGGTCTAGCGGGGGGAGCTTCACAGATACGCAGTATTTT. Translating gives CASSTRVGWSSGGSFTDTQYF.